This passage covers 17 T cell receptor beta chains from one sample sequenced in a study of blood T cells in healthy people across ages (dated by TCRdb to 2013 to 2016). The method behind the library was 5' RACE. Sequencer: Illumina HiSeq 2500. A second PCR of roughly 6 to 11 cycles was run with a J-beta primer mix and a sample-barcoded 5' primer. TCRdb applied fastp at Q25 and MiXCR to the public reads, then kept only in-frame beta chains. Each record represents a unique CDR3 protein, reported with the most common genes and DNA among its rows. This sample holds 890,000 or so distinct CDR3 sequences; around 62% were observed only once. Around a quarter of the sample is taken by the ten largest. The sequenced material came from blood. The receptors originated from a young man in good health.

As for this clonotype: A junction end diverges from the germline sequence, so it may reflect a read error. This chain links TRBV4-3 with TRBJ2-5; 7 bases align to TRBD1. CDR1 and CDR2 from the germline V gene are LGHNA and YSLEER. The CDR3 covers 15 residues. The CDR3 here is CASSQHTGAEETQNF. Here the CDR3 DNA reads TGCGCCAGCAGCCAACATACAGGGGCCGAAGAGACCCAGAACTTC.

With regard to this clonotype: One junction end disagrees with the germline gene, perhaps due to a read error. This chain connects TRBV7-2 to TRBJ2-4, with 7 positions matching TRBD2. Per germline, CDR1 SGHTA and CDR2 FQGNSA. The CDR3 consists of 15 residues. CDR3 nucleotide sequence: TGTGCCAGCAGCGTTCCTAGCGGAGCCAAAAACATTCAATACTTC. Protein product: CASSVPSGAKNIQYF. The variable domain in full, completed from reference TRBV7-2 and TRBJ2-4, reads GAGVSQSPSNKVTEKGKDVELRCDPISGHTALYWYRQSLGQGLEFLIYFQGNSAPDKSGLPSDRFSAERTGGSVSTLTIQRTQQEDSAVYLCASSVPSGAKNIQYFGAGTRLSVL.

With regard to this clonotype: Germline is not matched at one junction end, which may reflect a read error. The chain carries TRBV15 and TRBJ1-2, with D possibly matching TRBD1 (5 bases). This CDR3 spans 17 amino acids. Germline values: CDR1 LNHNV, CDR2 YYDKDF (reference sequence). The DNA of the CDR3 is TGTGCCACCAGAAGAGAATCCCAGGGAAGGAGGAACTATGGCTACACCTTC. Encoded protein: CATRRESQGRRNYGYTF.

The chain links TRBV7-8 to TRBJ1-5; D is uncertain. CDR3 length: 12 residues. The ends were cut back, 7 bases at V and 7 bases at J, with 11 bases in the middle. Germline values: CDR1 SGHVS, CDR2 FQNEAQ. The CDR3 is CASNKPSQPQHF. The CDR3 region has the DNA TGTGCCAGCAACAAACCCTCACAGCCCCAGCATTTT.

The chain links TRBV27 to TRBJ2-7; perhaps TRBD2 as D (7 bases). Germline V gene lookup returns CDR1 MNHEY and CDR2 SMNVEV (reference sequence). The CDR3 runs to 15 residues. The V end lost 5 bases, the J end lost 4 bases, and 18 bases lay between the germline ends. The CDR3 region has the DNA TGTGCCAGCAGTCCCTTGGGCAGGGGAGGGTACGAGCAGTACTTC. The encoded protein is CASSPLGRGGYEQYF.

This clonotype appeared a few times. The rearrangement joins TRBV6-5 to TRBJ2-7, with 7 bases lining up with TRBD1. Germline assignment: CDR1 MNHEY and CDR2 SVGAGI. This CDR3 has 15 residues. V lost 2 bases, J lost 0 bases, and 4 bases stayed unmatched. The CDR3 loop is CASSYADRSSYEQYF. CDR3 nucleotides: TGTGCCAGCAGTTACGCGGACAGGAGCTCCTACGAGCAGTACTTC.

V usage is TRBV7-2 and J usage is TRBJ2-7; 9 bases match TRBD2. The CDR3 totals 17 residues. Trimming at V came to 5 bases and at J to 4 bases, leaving 15 bases not matched to a gene. CDR1 and CDR2 (germline): SGHTA, FQGNSA. The CDR3 protein is CASSPMARLAAHYEQYF. The CDR3 region has the DNA TGTGCCAGCAGCCCGATGGCCCGACTAGCGGCTCATTACGAGCAGTACTTC. Full variable domain (outside the CDR3, taken from reference TRBV7-2 and TRBJ2-7): GAGVSQSPSNKVTEKGKDVELRCDPISGHTALYWYRQSLGQGLEFLIYFQGNSAPDKSGLPSDRFSAERTGGSVSTLTIQRTQQEDSAVYLCASSPMARLAAHYEQYFGPGTRLTVT.

This clonotype was seen a few times. The rearrangement uses TRBV10-3 and TRBJ1-2, with no clear D. The V gene lost 2 bases and the J gene lost 6 bases, with 7 bases spanning the gap. Germline V gives CDR1 ENHRY, CDR2 SYGVKD. The CDR3 length is 12 residues. CDR3 DNA sequence: TGTGCCATCAGTGAGATGCAGGATGGCTACACCTTC. Translating gives CAISEMQDGYTF.

CDR3 amino acids: CASRSPGPLYEQYF. The CDR3 region has the DNA TGTGCCAGCAGATCTCCGGGACCGCTATACGAGCAGTACTTC. The V and J genes are TRBV28 and TRBJ2-7; either TRBD1 or TRBD2 may supply D (5 bases each). Per germline, CDR1 MDHEN and CDR2 SYDVKM. The CDR3 length is 14 residues. The V end was cut by 6 bases, the J end by 4 bases, with 16 bases between.

This clonotype came up a few times. This sequence joins TRBV7-9 and TRBJ2-3, with unresolved D. Per germline, CDR1 SEHNR and CDR2 FQNEAQ (reference sequence). Trimming left V 5 bases short and J 0 bases short, with 15 bases between. This CDR3 is built from 16 residues. CDR3 sequence: CASSPRDGPSTDTQYF. The CDR3 coding sequence is TGTGCCAGCAGCCCGAGAGACGGGCCTAGCACAGATACGCAGTATTTT.

This clonotype was seen many times. The chain recombines TRBV9 with TRBJ2-3; unclear D gene. Trimming cost V 0 bases and J 0 bases, with 11 bases left between them. The germline V gene encodes CDR1 SGDLS and CDR2 YYNGEE. This CDR3 has 16 amino acids. CDR3 DNA sequence: TGTGCCAGCAGCGTAGGGTTAAGTCCCAGCACAGATACGCAGTATTTT. This encodes CASSVGLSPSTDTQYF.

The chain employs TRBV7-3 and TRBJ2-5; TRBD2 aligns across 8 bases. In germline, CDR1 is SGHTA, CDR2 FQGTGA. J gave up 1 base and V 1 base, and 5 bases lay outside the gene matches. This CDR3 contains 16 residues. The CDR3 DNA reads as TGTGCCAGCAGCTTAAGTCCCGGGGGGGCCCAAGAGACCCAGTACTTC. Translating gives CASSLSPGGAQETQYF.

The V and J genes are TRBV20-1 and TRBJ1-5; D gene unclear. V was trimmed by 0 bases and J by 6 bases, leaving 12 bases between them. The CDR3 runs 14 residues. Germline V lookup: CDR1 DFQATT, CDR2 SNEGSKA (reference sequence). The CDR3 DNA follows: TGCAGTGCTAGAGAAGGTAGGGATATTCAGCCCCAGCATTTT. As protein: CSAREGRDIQPQHF.

The chain uses TRBV7-2 and TRBJ2-4, with a possible D match to TRBD1 (6 bases). With the DNA end fitting TRBJ2-5 better, the J assignment may be wrong. In germline, CDR1 is SGHTA, CDR2 FQGNSA. This CDR3 has 14 amino acids. CDR3: CASSKQGVGETQYF. CDR3 sequence (DNA): TGTGCCAGCAGCAAACAGGGAGTAGGAGAGACCCAGTACTTC.

This clonotype was observed many times. The chain couples TRBV29-1 to TRBJ2-1; TRBD1 agrees at 7 bases. The junction had 7 bases not matched to a gene; V was cut back by 7 bases and J by 7 bases. The V gene's germline CDR1 is SQVTM and CDR2 ANQGSEA. This CDR3 comprises 12 residues. The CDR3 spells CSAPTGANEQFF. Written as DNA, the CDR3 is TGCAGCGCCCCCACAGGGGCAAATGAGCAGTTCTTC.

V is TRBV12-3 or TRBV12-4 and J is TRBJ1-4; D unresolved. The length of the CDR3 is 14 residues. V was trimmed by 1 base and J by 4 bases, leaving 7 bases between them. CDR3 amino acids: CASSLEISNEKLFF. CDR3 in DNA: TGTGCCAGCAGTTTAGAGATCAGTAATGAAAAACTGTTTTTT.

J is TRBJ1-2 and V is TRBV29-1; 8 bases line up with TRBD1. The junction had 13 bases not matched to a gene; V was cut back by 6 bases and J by 7 bases. Germline assignment: CDR1 SQVTM and CDR2 ANQGSEA. The CDR3 spans 14 residues. Here the CDR3 reads CSVAPTGVEPGYTF. DNA of the CDR3: TGCAGCGTCGCCCCGACAGGGGTGGAACCTGGCTACACCTTC.